This is a list of T cell receptor beta chains from one sample in a study of neoadjuvant anti-PD-1 for oral cavity cancer. TCRdb's table, derived via immunoSEQ multiplex PCR, lists solely in-frame clones and lacks some. The sample consists of tens of thousands of clones, more than 60% of them appearing once. The sample in question was PBMCs, obtained before nivolumab (anti-PD-1) treatment. The receptors originated from a person between 35 and 79 years old with oral cavity squamous cell carcinoma. The CDR3 runs from the conserved cysteine through the conserved F or W. Only some rows state a clone size, as once, few, many or a class for expanded clones.

J | V | size | CDR3
TRBJ2-5 | TRBV19 | . | CASRWTGAHQETQYF
TRBJ1-6 | TRBV6-6 | . | CASSTYNSPLHF
TRBJ2-5 | TRBV11-2 | . | CASSIFEGNQETQYF
TRBJ2-3 | TRBV10-3 | . | CAISGGQGAESRTDTQYF
TRBJ2-7 | TRBV27 | many | CASSLSGGQGSEQYF
TRBJ2-7 | TRBV18 | . | CASSPGPPGLVEYEQYF
TRBJ1-3 | TRBV11-2 | . | CASKDQASGNTIYF
TRBJ2-7 | TRBV11-2 | few | CASTDPGALSSYEQYF
TRBJ1-5 | TRBV7-2 | few | CASSLFRQTNQPQHF
TRBJ2-4 | TRBV7-7 | . | CASSLLGSQMDIQYF
TRBJ2-7 | TRBV6-6 | . | CASNQGAVYEQYF
TRBJ2-5 | TRBV10-1 | . | CASSDPGLEETQYF
TRBJ1-4 | TRBV7-9 | . | CASTRQGRNEKLFF
TRBJ2-7 | TRBV11-2 | few | CASSLIRDHEQYF
TRBJ2-1 | TRBV11-2 | . | CASSLGRKTLSSYNEQFF
TRBJ2-7 | TRBV18 | . | CASSSGGGSEQYF
TRBJ1-2 | TRBV6-5 | . | CATGQGAGGYTF
TRBJ2-1 | TRBV2 | . | CATRPDTYNEQFF
TRBJ2-5 | TRBV10-2 | . | CASSESTGTQYF
TRBJ2-2 | TRBV4-2 | . | CASSQAWSGELFF
TRBJ1-2 | TRBV21-1 | . | CASSKVYPLNYGYTF
TRBJ2-1 | TRBV6-1 | few | CASAGTSGSQQFF
TRBJ1-5 | TRBV16 | . | CASSDTGADNQPQHF
TRBJ1-2 | TRBV6-5 | . | CASSYSGTTDGYTF
TRBJ2-1 | TRBV7-6 | . | CASSIFPASGGLSSYNEQFF
TRBJ2-7 | TRBV5-1 | . | CASSPGPEREQYF
TRBJ1-1 | TRBV7-6 | . | CASSPLNTEAFF
TRBJ2-7 | TRBV5-1 | . | CASSLASGSYEQYF